This TCR beta chain was sequenced during a study of shared clonotypes between healthy human individuals. Overall study context: Per donor, CD8 memory used one plate, CD8 naive used two, CD4 memory used three and CD4 naive used three. Study-wide results and caveats: Generation probabilities were higher for clonotypes shared across all four sorted-subset donors than for unshared ones. Limitation of the genetic and exposure-history diversity represented came from the few donors.

This CDR3 contains 14 residues. The germline V and J ends were trimmed by 6 bases and 5 bases, with 13 bases remaining between them. Naive CD8 cells, CD45RO-negative and positively selected for CCR7, excluded terminally differentiated effector memory CD45RA+ cells. Only in-frame clones appear in the TCRdb table, and some are missing; sequencing was by immunoSEQ multiplex PCR. This repertoire shows about 2 million clones, about 95% found once; its top ten account for approximately 1.2%. As for this clone: Its antigen is unidentified.

The TCR originated in a man between 18 and 35 years old in good health. Sequencing was performed on naive CD8+ T cells sorted from blood. The chain couples TRBV23-1 to TRBJ1-4; no firm D call. TRBV23-1 is marked as an open reading frame, function uncertain. The CDR3: CASRPNGQNEKLFF. The CDR3 nucleotides are TGCGCCAGCAGGCCCAACGGTCAAAATGAAAAACTGTTTTTT.